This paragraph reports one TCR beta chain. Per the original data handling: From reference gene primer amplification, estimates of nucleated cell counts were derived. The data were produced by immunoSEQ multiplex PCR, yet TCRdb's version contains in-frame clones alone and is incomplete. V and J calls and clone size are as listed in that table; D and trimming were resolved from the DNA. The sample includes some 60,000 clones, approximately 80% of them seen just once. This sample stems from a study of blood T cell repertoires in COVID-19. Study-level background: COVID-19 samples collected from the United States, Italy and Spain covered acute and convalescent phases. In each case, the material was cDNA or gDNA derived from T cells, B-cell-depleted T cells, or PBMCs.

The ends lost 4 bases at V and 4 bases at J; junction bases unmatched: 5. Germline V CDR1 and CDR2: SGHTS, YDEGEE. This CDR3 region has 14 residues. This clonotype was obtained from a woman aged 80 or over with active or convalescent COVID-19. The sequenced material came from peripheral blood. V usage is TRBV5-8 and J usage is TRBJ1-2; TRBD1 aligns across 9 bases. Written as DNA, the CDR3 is TGTGCCAGCAGCCCTGGACAGGGGTCCTATGGCTACACCTTC. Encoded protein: CASSPGQGSYGYTF. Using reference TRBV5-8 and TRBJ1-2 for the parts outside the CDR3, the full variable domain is EAGVTQSPTHLIKTRGQQATLRCSPISGHTSVYWYQQALGLGLQFLLWYDEGEERNRGNFPPRFSGRQFPNYSSELNVNALELEDSALYLCASSPGQGSYGYTFGSGTRLTVV.